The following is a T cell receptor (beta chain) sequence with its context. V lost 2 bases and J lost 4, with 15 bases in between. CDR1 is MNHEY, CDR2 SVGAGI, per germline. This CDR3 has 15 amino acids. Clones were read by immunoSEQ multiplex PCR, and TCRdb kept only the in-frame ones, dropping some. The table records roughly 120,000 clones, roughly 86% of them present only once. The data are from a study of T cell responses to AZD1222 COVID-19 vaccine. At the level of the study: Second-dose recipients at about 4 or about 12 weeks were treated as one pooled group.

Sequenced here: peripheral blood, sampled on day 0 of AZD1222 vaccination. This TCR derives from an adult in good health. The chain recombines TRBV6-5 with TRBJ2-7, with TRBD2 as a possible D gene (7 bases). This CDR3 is CASSYGGGGRYEQYF. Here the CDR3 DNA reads TGTGCCAGCAGTTACGGAGGGGGGGGCCGGTACGAGCAGTACTTC.